Shown below are 8 T cell receptor beta chains from a single sample sequenced in a study of T cells in Graves' hyperthyroidism and ophthalmopathy. From RNA transcripts, TCR beta CDR3 regions were amplified. An initial round of RT-PCR targeting the TCR CDR3 relied on the HTBI primer set. MiXCR, run by TCRdb on the multiplex PCR reads, gives a single entry per CDR3 protein. The sample records about 420,000 distinct CDR3 sequences, roughly an eighth being singletons. Specimen: blood. Receptors originate from a woman between 18 and 29 years old with Graves' hyperthyroidism.

The rearrangement links TRBV7-2 to TRBJ1-3; D is ambiguous. Germline loops: CDR1 SGHTA, CDR2 FQGNSA. This CDR3 is 12 amino acids long. Trimming shortened V by 5 bases and J by 4 bases, and 6 bases separated the two germline ends. CDR3 in amino acids: CASSPPGNTIYF. In DNA form, the CDR3 reads TGTGCCAGCAGCCCCCCCGGAAACACCATATATTTT.

Many counts were recorded for this clonotype. V gene TRBV11-2 combines with J gene TRBJ1-3, with D hard to call. The CDR3 loop spans 13 amino acids. The germline V gene has CDR1 SGHAT and CDR2 FQNNGV. V was trimmed by 5 bases and J by 0 bases, leaving 5 bases between them. CDR3 loop: CASSRDSGNTIYF. The CDR3 coding sequence is TGTGCCAGCAGCCGGGACTCTGGAAACACCATATATTTT.

This clonotype was seen repeatedly, ten times or more. The rearrangement links TRBV7-2 to TRBJ2-3; D is unresolved. Germline V gives CDR1 SGHTA, CDR2 FQGNSA. V lost 1 base, J lost 2 bases, and 7 bases lay in between. This CDR3 is built from 14 residues. CDR3 protein: CASSLVGITDTQYF. CDR3 sequence (DNA): TGTGCCAGCAGCTTAGTAGGCATCACAGATACGCAGTATTTT.

This clonotype showed up many times. The chain employs TRBV7-2 and TRBJ2-7; weak D call: TRBD2 (6 bases). The CDR3 loop spans 14 amino acids. CDR1 and CDR2 from the germline V gene are SGHTA and FQGNSA. The ends were cut back, 5 bases at V and 2 bases at J, with 13 bases in the middle. The CDR3 loop is CASSPEGPAYEQYF. As DNA, the CDR3 is TGTGCCAGCAGCCCGGAGGGTCCGGCCTACGAGCAGTACTTC. Full variable domain (remainder filled in from reference TRBV7-2 and TRBJ2-7): GAGVSQSPSNKVTEKGKDVELRCDPISGHTALYWYRQSLGQGLEFLIYFQGNSAPDKSGLPSDRFSAERTGGSVSTLTIQRTQQEDSAVYLCASSPEGPAYEQYFGPGTRLTVT.

The CDR3 nucleotides read TGCAGCGTTGCCCGGGACCACGAGCAGTACTTC. Protein: CSVARDHEQYF. The chain combines TRBV29-1 with TRBJ2-7; D could derive from TRBD1 or TRBD2 (5 bases each). Trimming pared 4 bases from V and 5 bases from J, leaving 9 bases between. This CDR3 spans 11 amino acids. Germline V gives CDR1 SQVTM, CDR2 ANQGSEA.

This sequence joins TRBV12-5 and TRBJ2-5; D unresolved. CDR1 is LGHNT and CDR2 is FRNRAP in the germline V gene. Trimming took off 1 base at V and 7 bases at J, with 10 bases between the two ends. CDR3 length: 13 residues. Written as DNA, the CDR3 is TGTGCTAGTGGTTTGGGAGCAGGCGGGACCCAGTACTTC. Residues: CASGLGAGGTQYF.

On this clonotype itself: This may be a read error: a much more frequent sequence differs by one nucleotide. The chain combines TRBV7-2 with TRBJ1-5; 8 bases line up with TRBD1. V was pared by 8 bases and J by 5 bases, with 11 bases of the junction left unmatched. Germline V CDR1 and CDR2: SGHTA, FQGNSA. The CDR3 is made up of 15 amino acids. The CDR3 spells CASGETGGRDQPQHF. For the CDR3, the DNA is TGTGCCAGCGGTGAAACAGGGGGACGAGATCAGCCCCAGCATTTT.

This clonotype was counted many times. This rearrangement joins TRBV6-5 to TRBJ2-5; 7 bases map to TRBD2. The V gene end was trimmed by 2 bases and the J gene end by 1 base; junction bases not matched to a gene: 4. This CDR3 contains 15 residues. Germline V gene data show CDR1 as MNHEY and CDR2 as SVGAGI. CDR3 DNA: TGTGCCAGCAGTTACCCCCCTAGCGGCCAAGAGACCCAGTACTTC. It codes for CASSYPPSGQETQYF.